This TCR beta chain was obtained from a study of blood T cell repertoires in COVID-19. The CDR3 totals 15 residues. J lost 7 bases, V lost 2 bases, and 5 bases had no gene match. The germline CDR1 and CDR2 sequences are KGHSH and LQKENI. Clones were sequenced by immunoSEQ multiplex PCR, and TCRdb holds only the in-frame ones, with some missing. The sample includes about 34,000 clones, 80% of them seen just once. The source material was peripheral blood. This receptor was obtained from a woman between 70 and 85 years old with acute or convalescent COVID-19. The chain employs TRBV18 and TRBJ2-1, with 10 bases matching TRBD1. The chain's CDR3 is CASSPDRGRGNEQFF. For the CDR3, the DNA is TGTGCCAGCTCACCAGACAGGGGGCGCGGAAATGAGCAGTTCTTC.